The 11 T cell receptor beta chains presented below share a single source sample, sequenced in a study of cytomegalovirus exposure and HLA in healthy donors. PCR was performed using 60 Vbeta and 13 Jbeta primers. Sequenced by immunoSEQ multiplex PCR; TCRdb stores in-frame clones only, minus some. The sample includes more than 85,000 clones, 60% to 85% seen only once; the top ten take approximately 2%. Material: PBMCs. Receptor source: a boy aged 5-17 years in good health and CMV-seronegative.

CDR3 loop: CATRQGRDEKLFF. The DNA of the CDR3 is TGTGCCACCAGACAGGGTCGGGATGAAAAACTGTTTTTT. The V call is TRBV19, the J call TRBJ1-4; the match to TRBD1 covers 7 bases. This CDR3 has 13 residues. CDR1 LNHDA and CDR2 SQIVND come from the germline V gene (reference sequence). J gave up 6 bases and V 10 bases, and 8 bases lay outside the gene matches.

The chain recombines TRBV19 with TRBJ1-1; tentatively, D is TRBD1 (5 bases). The length of the CDR3 is 14 residues. V lost 3 bases and J 4 bases, leaving 12 bases between the germline ends. Germline CDR1 is LNHDA and CDR2 is SQIVND (reference sequence). In DNA form, the CDR3 reads TGTGCCAGTAGTATTTGGGGGGGTGGCACTGAAGCTTTCTTT. Protein sequence: CASSIWGGGTEAFF.

The V call is TRBV7-2, the J call TRBJ2-4; 8 bases agree with TRBD1. The V gene end was trimmed by 6 bases and the J gene end by 6 bases; junction bases not matched to a gene: 13. The germline gives CDR1 SGHTA, CDR2 FQGNSA. The CDR3 runs to 16 residues. CDR3 protein: CASSLNQGAVRNIQYF. The CDR3 DNA follows: TGTGCCAGCAGTCTAAACCAGGGGGCCGTGAGAAACATTCAGTACTTC.

The chain joins TRBV7-2 to TRBJ1-3, with no clear D. The CDR3 loop spans 17 amino acids. Germline V gene sequence: CDR1 SGHTA, CDR2 FQGNSA. Deletions cut 0 bases from V and 0 bases from J, with 12 bases between. The CDR3 region is CASSLALASPSGNTIYF. CDR3 nucleotide sequence: TGTGCCAGCAGCTTAGCGCTAGCTAGCCCCTCTGGAAACACCATATATTTT.

J is TRBJ1-1 and V is TRBV29-1, with unresolved D. V was pared by 7 bases and J by 2 bases, with 20 bases between. This CDR3 has 15 amino acids. The V gene's germline CDR1 is SQVTM and CDR2 ANQGSEA. This CDR3 reads CSGVTPRGLNTEAFF. The CDR3 DNA is TGCAGCGGAGTGACCCCGAGAGGGCTTAACACTGAAGCTTTCTTT.

The J gene is TRBJ1-5, the V gene TRBV6-5; possible D gene TRBD1, 5 bases. V was trimmed by 5 bases and J by 0 bases, leaving 8 bases between them. CDR3 size: 14 residues. Per the germline V gene, CDR1 is MNHEY and CDR2 is SVGAGI. CDR3 nucleotides: TGTGCCAGCAGTGGGGGGAGTAGCAATCAGCCCCAGCATTTT. Translation gives CASSGGSSNQPQHF.

The genes are TRBV7-2 and TRBJ2-7; tentative D call: TRBD2 (5 bases). The V gene lost 1 base and the J gene lost 1 base, with 11 bases spanning the gap. CDR3 length: 15 amino acids. CDR1 SGHTA and CDR2 FQGNSA come from the germline V gene. Here the CDR3 reads CASSLGVGGSYEQYF. For the CDR3, the DNA is TGTGCCAGCAGCTTAGGGGTTGGAGGATCCTACGAGCAGTACTTC.

The rearrangement links TRBV7-8 to TRBJ1-6; 7 bases line up with TRBD1. The junction had 11 bases not matched to a gene; V was cut back by 5 bases and J by 10 bases. Germline lookup yields CDR1 SGHVS and CDR2 FQNEAQ. The CDR3 has 15 residues. This CDR3 is CASSLHGQVVSPLHF. The CDR3 nucleotides are TGTGCCAGCAGCCTGCATGGACAGGTCGTGTCACCCCTCCACTTT.

The sample holds one count of this clone. The CDR3 coding sequence is TGTGCCAGCAGCCGGCGGGGCACTGAAGCTTTCTTT. It yields the protein CASSRRGTEAFF. The rearrangement uses TRBV7-2 and TRBJ1-1; D is unresolved. The CDR3 runs to 12 residues. Per germline, CDR1 SGHTA and CDR2 FQGNSA. Trimming cost V 5 bases and J 4 bases, with 8 bases left between them. Full variable domain (remainder filled in from reference TRBV7-2 and TRBJ1-1): GAGVSQSPSNKVTEKGKDVELRCDPISGHTALYWYRQSLGQGLEFLIYFQGNSAPDKSGLPSDRFSAERTGGSVSTLTIQRTQQEDSAVYLCASSRRGTEAFFGQGTRLTVV.

The chain is built from TRBV5-1 and TRBJ1-5; 8 nucleotides agree with TRBD1. After removal of 3 bases from V and 6 bases from J, the junction contained 8 bases not matched to a gene. The CDR3 is 15 amino acids. Germline CDR1 is SGHRS and CDR2 is YFSETQ. The CDR3 loop is CASSWGTGPGQPQHF. The CDR3 DNA is TGCGCCAGCAGCTGGGGGACAGGTCCAGGTCAGCCCCAGCATTTT.

The chain uses TRBV7-3 and TRBJ1-2; D gene uncertain. With 3 bases removed from V and 8 bases from J, the gap between germline ends came to 10 bases. Looked up from germline, CDR1 is SGHTA and CDR2 is FQGTGA. The CDR3 runs to 12 residues. For the CDR3, the DNA is TGTGCCAGCAGCTTGGACGGACTAGGCTACACCTTC. Amino acids: CASSLDGLGYTF.